The sequence of this TCR beta chain was determined in a study of blood T cell repertoires in COVID-19. Study at large: T cells, B-cell-depleted T cells, or PBMCs provided the cDNA or gDNA that served as material.

Authors' analysis steps: Reference gene primer amplification yielded estimated nucleated cell counts. This table comes from immunoSEQ multiplex PCR, and its TCRdb copy is limited to in-frame clones, with some not included. D and trimming come from the DNA, and the V and J calls and clone size come from that table. The sample has a few hundred thousand clones; 80% to 85% are singletons. In germline, CDR1 is SGHNT, CDR2 YYREEE (reference sequence). Between the trimmed V and J ends, which lost 1 base and 2 bases, there was a span of 11 bases. CDR3 length: 15 residues. Cohorts were assigned according to the clinical history that participants reported. Cohort 3 recovery required two negative PCRs, clearance, or symptom resolution.

The receptor was isolated from a woman aged 45-60 years who had recovered from COVID-19. Input material: PBMCs or T cells enriched from blood (not recorded which). V usage is TRBV5-4 and J usage is TRBJ2-3, with TRBD1 as a possible D gene (6 bases). CDR3 protein: CASSLFGQSTDTQYF. The CDR3 nucleotides read TGTGCCAGCAGCTTGTTCGGACAGTCCACAGATACGCAGTATTTT.